These T cell receptor beta chains were read from a single sample in a study of blood T cell repertoires in COVID-19. Some clones are missing from TCRdb's copy, which holds only in-frame ones; the method was immunoSEQ multiplex PCR. Counted here are around 150,000 clones, about 86% occurring once; the ten biggest clones make up 4.3%. Specimen: peripheral blood. These receptor sequences come from a woman in her thirties or forties with acute or convalescent COVID-19. The CDR3 runs from the conserved cysteine through the conserved F or W. The order of the fields is V gene, CDR3 protein.

V gene: TRBV6-2/TRBV6-3
CDR3 protein: CASSYGTVEQYF

V gene: TRBV5-1
CDR3 protein: CASSLVGGYQETQYF

V gene: TRBV5-1
CDR3 protein: CASSTFGQAAEGYTF

V gene: TRBV19
CDR3 protein: CASSIGQGVREKLFF

V gene: TRBV18
CDR3 protein: CASSDLADSYNEQFF

V gene: TRBV13
CDR3 protein: CASSLAGQGFYEQYF

V gene: TRBV5-4
CDR3 protein: CASSLFQGIGEQFF

V gene: TRBV5-1
CDR3 protein: CASSPSQGASGNTIYF

V gene: TRBV7-6
CDR3 protein: CASSVGQGVAYEQYF

V gene: TRBV5-6
CDR3 protein: CASSWDRAVGGYTF

V gene: TRBV10-3
CDR3 protein: CAISEGTSGGYEQYF

V gene: TRBV7-2
CDR3 protein: CASSLVGQGFSPLHF

V gene: TRBV11-2
CDR3 protein: CASSFAGARSGYTF

V gene: TRBV7-9
CDR3 protein: CASSLALGQGNQPQHF

V gene: TRBV19
CDR3 protein: CASRGLLGSNQPQHF

V gene: TRBV2
CDR3 protein: CASSSSLGTAGANVLTF

V gene: TRBV5-6
CDR3 protein: CASSLGPGDNSPLHF

V gene: TRBV6-4
CDR3 protein: CASSEGGGAPDTQYF

V gene: TRBV5-4
CDR3 protein: CASSLVTLADLNTQYF

V gene: TRBV11-2
CDR3 protein: CASSPRTGLFSYEQYF

V gene: TRBV2
CDR3 protein: CASSVVGGIYGYTF

V gene: TRBV3-1/TRBV3-2
CDR3 protein: CASNEGRGLSPLHF

V gene: TRBV3-1/TRBV3-2
CDR3 protein: CASSPGAVNQPQHF

V gene: TRBV9
CDR3 protein: CASSVSSGGDEQYF

V gene: TRBV5-1
CDR3 protein: CASSRLAGDTGELFF

V gene: TRBV7-6
CDR3 protein: CASSSSGTVNTEAFF

V gene: TRBV10-3
CDR3 protein: CAISPGQGQNQPQHF

V gene: TRBV30
CDR3 protein: CAWSEDRGYEQYF

V gene: TRBV4-3
CDR3 protein: CASSQVEGSTEKLFF

V gene: TRBV19
CDR3 protein: CASRGLTGNNSPLHF

V gene: TRBV5-4
CDR3 protein: CASSLYGGRNTGELFF

V gene: TRBV4-2
CDR3 protein: CASSQEGARNTEAFF

V gene: TRBV7-9
CDR3 protein: CASSPVLGQGHSPLHF

V gene: TRBV12-3/TRBV12-4
CDR3 protein: CASSLRVYEQYF

V gene: TRBV19
CDR3 protein: CASSSQTNQPQHF

V gene: TRBV19
CDR3 protein: CASSMREGSNQPQHF

V gene: TRBV6-2/TRBV6-3
CDR3 protein: CASSRHRAGEEKLFF

V gene: TRBV18
CDR3 protein: CASSPFQNTEAFF

V gene: TRBV9
CDR3 protein: CASSAWGGNQPQHF

V gene: TRBV6-2/TRBV6-3
CDR3 protein: CASSPHPGTQNTGELFF

V gene: TRBV5-1
CDR3 protein: CASRSGGSDRGELFF

V gene: TRBV18
CDR3 protein: CASSQRRGRDSPLHF

V gene: TRBV7-9
CDR3 protein: CASSVTSGGALTDTQYF

V gene: TRBV7-8
CDR3 protein: CASSYRDTGELFF

V gene: TRBV10-3
CDR3 protein: CAIKLDSETSGGARGNEQFF

V gene: TRBV9
CDR3 protein: CASSVEPGYTEAFF

V gene: TRBV28
CDR3 protein: CASSSQSTGFGEAFF

V gene: TRBV6-5
CDR3 protein: CASSPDRSSYGYTF

V gene: TRBV6-5
CDR3 protein: CASQRGQESPLHF

V gene: TRBV7-9
CDR3 protein: CASSWDSNEQYF

V gene: TRBV5-6
CDR3 protein: CASSLLTPNSPLHF

V gene: TRBV11-2
CDR3 protein: CASSLDYYPLAEAFF